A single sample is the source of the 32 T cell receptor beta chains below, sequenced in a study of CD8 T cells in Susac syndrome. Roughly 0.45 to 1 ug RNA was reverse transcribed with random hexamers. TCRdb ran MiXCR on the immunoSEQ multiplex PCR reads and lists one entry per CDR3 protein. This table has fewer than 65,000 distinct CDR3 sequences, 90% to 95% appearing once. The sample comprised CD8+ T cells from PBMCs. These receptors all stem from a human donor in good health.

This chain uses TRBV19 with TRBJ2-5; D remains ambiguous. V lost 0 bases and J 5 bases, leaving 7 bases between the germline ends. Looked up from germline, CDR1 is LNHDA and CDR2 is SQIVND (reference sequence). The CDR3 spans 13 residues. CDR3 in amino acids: CASSIDEEETQYF. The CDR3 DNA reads TGTGCCAGTAGTATAGACGAGGAGGAGACCCAGTACTTC.

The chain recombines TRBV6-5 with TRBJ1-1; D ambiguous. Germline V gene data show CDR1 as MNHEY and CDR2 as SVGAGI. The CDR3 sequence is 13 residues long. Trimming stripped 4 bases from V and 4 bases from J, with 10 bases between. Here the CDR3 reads CASSWRERTEAFF. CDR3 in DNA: TGTGCCAGCAGTTGGCGGGAGCGCACTGAAGCTTTCTTT.

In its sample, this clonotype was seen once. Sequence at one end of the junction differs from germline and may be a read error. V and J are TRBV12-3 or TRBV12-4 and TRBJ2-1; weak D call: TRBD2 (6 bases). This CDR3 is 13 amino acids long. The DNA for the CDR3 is TGTGCCAATACTGTGGAGGGCTACAATGAGCAGTCCTTC. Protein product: CANTVEGYNEQSF.

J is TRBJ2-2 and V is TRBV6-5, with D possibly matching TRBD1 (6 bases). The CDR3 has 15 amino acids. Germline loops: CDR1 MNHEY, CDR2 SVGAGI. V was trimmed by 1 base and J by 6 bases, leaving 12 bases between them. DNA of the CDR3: TGTGCCAGCAGTTACTTTGCAGGGGCCTCCGGGGAGCTGTTTTTT. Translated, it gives CASSYFAGASGELFF.

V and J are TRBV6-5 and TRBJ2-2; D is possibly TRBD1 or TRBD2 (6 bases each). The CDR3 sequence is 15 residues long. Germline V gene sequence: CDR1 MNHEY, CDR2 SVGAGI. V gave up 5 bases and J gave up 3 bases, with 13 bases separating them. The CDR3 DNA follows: TGTGCCAGCAGTCCCCGGGGGCCGGACACCGGGGAGCTGTTTTTT. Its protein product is CASSPRGPDTGELFF.

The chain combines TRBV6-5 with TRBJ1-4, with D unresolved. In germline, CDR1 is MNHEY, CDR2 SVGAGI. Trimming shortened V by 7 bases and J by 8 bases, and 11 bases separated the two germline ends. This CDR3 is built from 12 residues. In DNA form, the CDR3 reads TGTGCCAGCAAGGGAGGGAACGAAAAACTGTTTTTT. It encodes CASKGGNEKLFF.

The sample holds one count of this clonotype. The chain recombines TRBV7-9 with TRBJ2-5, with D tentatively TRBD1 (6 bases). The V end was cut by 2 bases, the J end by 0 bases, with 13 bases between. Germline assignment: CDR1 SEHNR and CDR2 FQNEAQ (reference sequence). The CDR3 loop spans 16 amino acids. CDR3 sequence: CASSLFGQSNQETQYF. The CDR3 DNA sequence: TGTGCCAGCAGCTTATTTGGACAGAGCAACCAAGAGACCCAGTACTTC.

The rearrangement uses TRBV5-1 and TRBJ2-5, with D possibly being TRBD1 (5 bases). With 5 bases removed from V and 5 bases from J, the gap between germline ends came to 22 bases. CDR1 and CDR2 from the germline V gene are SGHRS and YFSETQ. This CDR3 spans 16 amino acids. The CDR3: CASSSTENFPVETQYF. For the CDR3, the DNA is TGCGCCAGCAGTTCGACAGAGAATTTCCCTGTGGAGACCCAGTACTTC.

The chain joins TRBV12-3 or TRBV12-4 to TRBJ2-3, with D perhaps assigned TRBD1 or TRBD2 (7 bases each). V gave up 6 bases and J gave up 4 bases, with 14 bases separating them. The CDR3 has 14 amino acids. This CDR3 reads CASSQQGRADTQYF. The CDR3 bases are TGTGCCAGCAGCCAACAGGGGAGGGCAGATACGCAGTATTTT.

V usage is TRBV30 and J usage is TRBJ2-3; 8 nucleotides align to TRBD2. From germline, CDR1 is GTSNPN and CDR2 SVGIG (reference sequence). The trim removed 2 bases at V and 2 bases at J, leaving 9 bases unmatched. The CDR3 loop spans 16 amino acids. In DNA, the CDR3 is TGTGCCTGGAGTTCGGGTAGCGGGGCCTTCACAGATACGCAGTATTTT. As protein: CAWSSGSGAFTDTQYF. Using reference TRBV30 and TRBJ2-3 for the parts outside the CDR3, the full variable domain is SQTIHQWPATLVQPVGSPLSLECTVEGTSNPNLYWYRQAAGRGLQLLFYSVGIGQISSEVPQNLSASRPQDRQFILSSKKLLLSDSGFYLCAWSSGSGAFTDTQYFGPGTRLTVL.

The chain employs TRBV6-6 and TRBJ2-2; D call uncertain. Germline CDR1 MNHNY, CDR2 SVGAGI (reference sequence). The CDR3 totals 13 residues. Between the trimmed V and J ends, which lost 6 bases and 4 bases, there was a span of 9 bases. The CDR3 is CASRLSITGELFF. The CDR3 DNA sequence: TGTGCCAGCAGACTCTCCATCACCGGGGAGCTGTTTTTT.

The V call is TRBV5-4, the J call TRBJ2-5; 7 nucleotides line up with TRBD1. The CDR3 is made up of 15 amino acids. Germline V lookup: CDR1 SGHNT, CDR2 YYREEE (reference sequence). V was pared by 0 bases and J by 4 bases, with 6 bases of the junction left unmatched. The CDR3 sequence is CASSLGTGDAETQYF. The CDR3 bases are TGTGCCAGCAGCTTGGGAACAGGGGACGCAGAGACCCAGTACTTC.

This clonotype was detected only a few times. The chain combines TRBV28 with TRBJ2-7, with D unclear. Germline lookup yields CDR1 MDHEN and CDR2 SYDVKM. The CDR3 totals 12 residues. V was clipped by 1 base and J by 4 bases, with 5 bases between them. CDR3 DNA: TGTGCCAGCAGTTTATTGGGTTACGAGCAGTACTTC. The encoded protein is CASSLLGYEQYF.

The DNA for the CDR3 is TGTGCCAGCAGTCCCTCCCTCACAGATACGCAGTATTTT. Translation: CASSPSLTDTQYF. This chain joins TRBV27 and TRBJ2-3; no clear D gene. V was pared by 5 bases and J by 2 bases, with 8 bases between. The CDR3 loop spans 13 amino acids. Germline assignment: CDR1 MNHEY and CDR2 SMNVEV (reference sequence).

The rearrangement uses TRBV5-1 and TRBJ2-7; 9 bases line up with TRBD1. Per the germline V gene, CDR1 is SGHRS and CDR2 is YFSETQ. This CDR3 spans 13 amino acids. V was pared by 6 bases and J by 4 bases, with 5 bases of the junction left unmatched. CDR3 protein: CASTGQGSYEQYF. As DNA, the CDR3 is TGCGCCAGCACGGGACAGGGTAGTTACGAGCAGTACTTC.

CDR3 region: CASSLEGSGLNYGYTF. CDR3 sequence (DNA): TGCGCCAGCAGCTTGGAAGGTTCGGGACTTAACTATGGCTACACCTTC. The chain employs TRBV5-1 and TRBJ1-2; the D gene is possibly TRBD1 (5 bases). V was clipped by 0 bases and J by 1 base, with 13 bases between them. The germline V gene encodes CDR1 SGHRS and CDR2 YFSETQ. CDR3 length: 16 residues.

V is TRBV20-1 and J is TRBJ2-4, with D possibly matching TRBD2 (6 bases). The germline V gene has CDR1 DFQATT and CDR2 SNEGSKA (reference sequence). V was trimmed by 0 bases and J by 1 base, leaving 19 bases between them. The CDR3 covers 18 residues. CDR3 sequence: CSAREAHGGGVAKNIQYF. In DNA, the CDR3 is TGCAGTGCTAGAGAGGCCCACGGTGGCGGGGTGGCCAAAAACATTCAGTACTTC.

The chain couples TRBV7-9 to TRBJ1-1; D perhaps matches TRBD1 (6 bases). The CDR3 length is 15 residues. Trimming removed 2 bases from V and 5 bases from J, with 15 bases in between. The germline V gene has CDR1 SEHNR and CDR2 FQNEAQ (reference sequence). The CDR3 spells CASSLSAGARTEAFF. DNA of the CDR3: TGTGCCAGCAGCTTATCGGCAGGGGCGAGAACTGAAGCTTTCTTT.

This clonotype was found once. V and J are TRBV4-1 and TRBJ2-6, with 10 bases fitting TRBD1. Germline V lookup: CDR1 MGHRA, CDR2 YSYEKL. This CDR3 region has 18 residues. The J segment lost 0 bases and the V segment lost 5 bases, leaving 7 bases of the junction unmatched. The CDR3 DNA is TGCGCCAGCAGCTCCCCGACAGGGGGCTTCTCTGGGGCCAACGTCCTGACTTTC. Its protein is CASSSPTGGFSGANVLTF.

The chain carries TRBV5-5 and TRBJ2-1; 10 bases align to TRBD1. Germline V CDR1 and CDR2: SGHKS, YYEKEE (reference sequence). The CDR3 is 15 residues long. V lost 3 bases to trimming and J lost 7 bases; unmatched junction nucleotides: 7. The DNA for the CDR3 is TGTGCCAGCAGCTCAGGGACAGGGGAGGTGAATGAGCAGTTCTTC. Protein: CASSSGTGEVNEQFF.

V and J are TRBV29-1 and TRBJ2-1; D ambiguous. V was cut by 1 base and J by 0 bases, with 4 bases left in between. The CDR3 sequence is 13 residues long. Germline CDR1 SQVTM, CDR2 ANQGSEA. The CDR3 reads CSVEGGSYNEQFF. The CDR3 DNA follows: TGCAGCGTTGAAGGGGGCTCCTACAATGAGCAGTTCTTC.

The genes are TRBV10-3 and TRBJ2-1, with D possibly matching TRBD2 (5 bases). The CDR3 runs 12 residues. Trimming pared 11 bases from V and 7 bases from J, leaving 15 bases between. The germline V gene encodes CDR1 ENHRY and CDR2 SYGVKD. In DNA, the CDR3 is TGTGCCTCCAGTCCTAGCCTGAATGAGCAGTTCTTC. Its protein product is CASSPSLNEQFF.

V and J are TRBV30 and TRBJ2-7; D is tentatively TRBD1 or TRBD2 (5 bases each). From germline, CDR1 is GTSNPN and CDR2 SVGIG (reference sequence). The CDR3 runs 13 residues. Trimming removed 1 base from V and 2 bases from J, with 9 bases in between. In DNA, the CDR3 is TGTGCCTGGAGTGCGGGACCCCCCTACGAGCAGTACTTC. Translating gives CAWSAGPPYEQYF.

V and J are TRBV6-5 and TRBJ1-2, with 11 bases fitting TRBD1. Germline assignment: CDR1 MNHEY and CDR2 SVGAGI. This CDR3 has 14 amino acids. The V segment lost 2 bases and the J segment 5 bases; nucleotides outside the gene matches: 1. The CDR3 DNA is TGTGCCAGCAGTTACGGGACAGGGGGGTATGGCTACACCTTC. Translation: CASSYGTGGYGYTF.

The CDR3 nucleotides are TGTGCCAGCAGTCCGGTGGTGGGCTACGAGCAGTACTTC. Translating it yields CASSPVVGYEQYF. This chain uses TRBV27 with TRBJ2-7; no definite D call. Germline V CDR1 and CDR2: MNHEY, SMNVEV (reference sequence). Trimming took 5 bases from V and 3 from J, leaving 11 bases between them. The CDR3 length is 13 residues.

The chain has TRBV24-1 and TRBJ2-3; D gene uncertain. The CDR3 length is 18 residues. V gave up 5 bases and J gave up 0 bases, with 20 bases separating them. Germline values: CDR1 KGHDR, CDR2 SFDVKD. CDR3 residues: CATSGRANPSSSTDTQYF. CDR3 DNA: TGTGCCACCAGTGGCCGGGCCAACCCTAGTTCTAGCACAGATACGCAGTATTTT.

The CDR3: CASSFPGLAGKETQYF. CDR3 bases: TGTGCCAGCAGCTTCCCGGGACTAGCGGGGAAAGAGACCCAGTACTTC. The chain is built from TRBV7-9 and TRBJ2-5, with 13 bases identical to TRBD2. The V and J ends lost 3 bases and 3 bases, in that order; junction bases with no gene match: 4. CDR1 and CDR2 from the germline V gene are SEHNR and FQNEAQ (reference sequence). The length of the CDR3 is 16 residues.

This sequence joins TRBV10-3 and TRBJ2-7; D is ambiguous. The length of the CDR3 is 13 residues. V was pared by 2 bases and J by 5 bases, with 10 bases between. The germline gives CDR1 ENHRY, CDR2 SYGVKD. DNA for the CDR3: TGTGCCATCAGTGAGCAGGCGGCAGACGAGCAGTACTTC. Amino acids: CAISEQAADEQYF.

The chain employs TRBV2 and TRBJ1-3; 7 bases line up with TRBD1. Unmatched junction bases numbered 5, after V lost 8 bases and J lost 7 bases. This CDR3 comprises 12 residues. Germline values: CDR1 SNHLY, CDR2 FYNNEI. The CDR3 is CASSDRANTIYF. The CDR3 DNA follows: TGTGCCAGCTCCGACAGGGCCAACACCATATATTTT.

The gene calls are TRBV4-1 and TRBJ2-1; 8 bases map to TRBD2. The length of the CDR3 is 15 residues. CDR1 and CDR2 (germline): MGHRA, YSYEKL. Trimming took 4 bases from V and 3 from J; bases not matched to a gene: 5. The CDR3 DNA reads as TGCGCCAGCAGCCCCACTCGGGGGGGCTACAATGAGCAGTTCTTC. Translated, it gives CASSPTRGGYNEQFF.

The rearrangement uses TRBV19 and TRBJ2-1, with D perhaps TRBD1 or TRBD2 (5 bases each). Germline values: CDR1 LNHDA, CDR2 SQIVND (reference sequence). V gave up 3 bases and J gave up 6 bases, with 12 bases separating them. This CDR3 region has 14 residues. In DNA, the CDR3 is TGTGCCAGTAGTATTCGGGGCGTTATCAATGAGCAGTTCTTC. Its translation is CASSIRGVINEQFF.

The CDR3 loop is CASSYGSGGVTDYEQYF. In DNA, the CDR3 is TGTGCCAGCAGTTACGGAAGCGGGGGGGTTACCGACTACGAGCAGTACTTC. The chain links TRBV6-5 to TRBJ2-7; TRBD2 matches 10 bases. The V gene's germline CDR1 is MNHEY and CDR2 SVGAGI. V was clipped by 2 bases and J by 3 bases; unmatched bases: 10. The CDR3 runs 17 residues.